This TCR beta chain stems from a study of CD8 T cells in ankylosing spondylitis. Study-level results: From matched ankylosing spondylitis synovial fluid, disease-linked clones were reportedly recovered at significantly enriched levels. There were earlier reports of some motif variants in reactive arthritis synovial fluid and blood. A TCR beta motif of fewer than ten highly homologous variants seemed to mark ankylosing spondylitis blood. As for the disease-linked clones, they showed a CD8+ phenotype and occurred at relatively low frequencies in peripheral blood.

Scientists made TCR beta libraries using quantitative 5'-RACE with molecular barcodes. A single record per CDR3 protein comes from TCRdb applying MiXCR to the 5' RACE reads. Of around 430,000 distinct CDR3 sequences listed, 15% to 20% are singletons. Regarding this clonotype: The antigen remains unidentified.

Per germline, CDR1 SEHNR and CDR2 FQNEAQ (reference sequence). The length of the CDR3 is 13 residues. V was clipped by 5 bases and J by 0 bases, with 5 bases between them. Input material: blood, either unsorted or a sorted T cell fraction (not recorded which). The TCR sequence derives from a male donor with ankylosing spondylitis. This chain joins TRBV7-9 and TRBJ1-3; D unresolved. CDR3 loop: CASSAFSGNTIYF. The CDR3 region has the DNA TGTGCCAGCAGCGCATTCTCTGGAAACACCATATATTTT.